This T cell receptor beta chain stems from a study of cytomegalovirus exposure and HLA in healthy donors. Study-level background: A prior study identified approximately 110 million unique TCR beta sequences from roughly 180 million T cells. Overall study findings and caveats: TCR beta sequences numbering roughly 18,000 were associated with HLA alleles at 0.05 false discovery rate in a later analysis. For TCR beta chains, V- and J-gene trimming was later linked to a missense DCLRE1C variant.

These donors, healthy bone marrow donors, were studied. V lost 8 bases and J lost 2, with 6 bases in between. The CDR3 is made up of 12 amino acids. The V gene's germline CDR1 is MNHEY and CDR2 SMNVEV (reference sequence). Both 60 Vbeta primers and 13 Jbeta primers went into the PCR. Here immunoSEQ multiplex PCR was the method, and the copy in TCRdb shows in-frame clones only, minus some. The sample lists roughly 180,000 clones, roughly a tenth seen once, with over 1% in the top ten. In the case of this clone: Its antigen is still unknown.

The sample consisted of PBMCs. The receptor was derived from a woman in her twenties or thirties in good health and CMV-seropositive. The chain carries TRBV27 and TRBJ1-4; D gene uncertain. The CDR3 loop is CASGPTNEKLFF. The CDR3, as DNA: TGTGCCAGCGGGCCCACTAATGAAAAACTGTTTTTT.